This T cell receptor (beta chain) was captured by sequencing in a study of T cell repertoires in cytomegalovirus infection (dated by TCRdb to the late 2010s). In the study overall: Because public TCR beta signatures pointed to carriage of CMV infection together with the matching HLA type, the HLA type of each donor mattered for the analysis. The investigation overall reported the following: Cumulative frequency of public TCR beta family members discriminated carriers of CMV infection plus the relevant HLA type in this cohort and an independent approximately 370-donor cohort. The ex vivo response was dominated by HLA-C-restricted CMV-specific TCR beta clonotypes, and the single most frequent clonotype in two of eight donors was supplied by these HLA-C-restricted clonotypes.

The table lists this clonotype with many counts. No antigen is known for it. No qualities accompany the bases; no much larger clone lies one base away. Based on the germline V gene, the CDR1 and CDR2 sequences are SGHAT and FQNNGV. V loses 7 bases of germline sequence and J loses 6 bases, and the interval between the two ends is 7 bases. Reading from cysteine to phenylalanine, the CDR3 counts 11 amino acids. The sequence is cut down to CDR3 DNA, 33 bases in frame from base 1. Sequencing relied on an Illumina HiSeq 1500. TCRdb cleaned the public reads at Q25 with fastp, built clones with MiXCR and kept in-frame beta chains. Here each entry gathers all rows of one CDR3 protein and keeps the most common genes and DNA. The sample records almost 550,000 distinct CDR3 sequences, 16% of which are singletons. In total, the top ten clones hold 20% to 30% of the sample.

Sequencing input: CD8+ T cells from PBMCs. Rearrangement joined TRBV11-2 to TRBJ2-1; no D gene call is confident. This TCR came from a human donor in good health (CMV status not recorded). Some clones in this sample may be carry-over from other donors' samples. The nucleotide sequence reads TGTGCCAGCAAGACTTTCAATGAGCAGTTCTTC. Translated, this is CASKTFNEQFF.